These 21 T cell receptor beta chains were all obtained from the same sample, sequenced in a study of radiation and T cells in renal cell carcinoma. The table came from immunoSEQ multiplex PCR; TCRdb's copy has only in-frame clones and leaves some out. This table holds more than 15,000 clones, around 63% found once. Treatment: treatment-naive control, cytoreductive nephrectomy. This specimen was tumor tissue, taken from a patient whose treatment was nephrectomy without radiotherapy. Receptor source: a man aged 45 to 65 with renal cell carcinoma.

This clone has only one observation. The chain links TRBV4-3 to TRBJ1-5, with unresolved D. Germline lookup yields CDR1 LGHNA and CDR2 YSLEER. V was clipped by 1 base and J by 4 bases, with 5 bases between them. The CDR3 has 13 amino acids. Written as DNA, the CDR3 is TGCGCCAGCAGCCAAGTCGCTAATCAGCCCCAGCATTTT. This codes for CASSQVANQPQHF.

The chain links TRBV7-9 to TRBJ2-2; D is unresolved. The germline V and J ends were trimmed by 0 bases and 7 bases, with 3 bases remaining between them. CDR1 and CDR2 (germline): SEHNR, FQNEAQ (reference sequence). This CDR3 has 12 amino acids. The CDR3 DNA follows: TGTGCCAGCAGCTTAGCGGGCGGGGAGCTGTTTTTT. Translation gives CASSLAGGELFF.

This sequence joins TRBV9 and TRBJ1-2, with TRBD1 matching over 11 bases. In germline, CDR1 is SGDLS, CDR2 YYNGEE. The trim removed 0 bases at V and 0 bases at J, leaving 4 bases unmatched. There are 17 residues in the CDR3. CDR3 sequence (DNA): TGTGCCAGCAGCGTAGGAGGACAGGGGGCTGCTAACTATGGCTACACCTTC. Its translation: CASSVGGQGAANYGYTF.

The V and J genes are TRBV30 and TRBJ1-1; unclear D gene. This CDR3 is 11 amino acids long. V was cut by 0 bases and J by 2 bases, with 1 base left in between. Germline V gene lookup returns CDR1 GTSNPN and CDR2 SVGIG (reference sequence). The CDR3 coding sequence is TGTGCCTGGAGTGTAAACACTGAAGCTTTCTTT. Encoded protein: CAWSVNTEAFF.

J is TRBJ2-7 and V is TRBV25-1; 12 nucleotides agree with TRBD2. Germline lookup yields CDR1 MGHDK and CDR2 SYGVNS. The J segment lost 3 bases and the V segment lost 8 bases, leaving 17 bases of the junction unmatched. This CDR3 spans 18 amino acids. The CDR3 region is CASLPPPGLAGQDYEQYF. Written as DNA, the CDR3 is TGTGCCAGCCTCCCTCCCCCTGGACTAGCGGGACAAGACTACGAGCAGTACTTC.

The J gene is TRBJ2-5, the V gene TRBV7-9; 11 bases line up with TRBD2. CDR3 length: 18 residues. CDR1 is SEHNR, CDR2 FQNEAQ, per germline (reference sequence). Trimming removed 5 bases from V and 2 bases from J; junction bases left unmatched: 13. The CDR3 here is CASSPPPRLAGRQETQYF. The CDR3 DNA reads TGTGCCAGCAGCCCCCCGCCCAGACTAGCGGGGAGACAAGAGACCCAGTACTTC.

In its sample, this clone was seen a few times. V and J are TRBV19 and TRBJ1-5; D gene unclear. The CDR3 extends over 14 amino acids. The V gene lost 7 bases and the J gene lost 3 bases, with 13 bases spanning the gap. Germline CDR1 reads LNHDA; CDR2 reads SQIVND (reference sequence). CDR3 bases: TGTGCCAGTAACCCGGGGTGGGACAATCAGCCCCAGCATTTT. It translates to CASNPGWDNQPQHF.

CDR3 sequence: CASSPPTDRRLYGYTF. As DNA, the CDR3 is TGCGCCAGCAGCCCGCCTACGGACAGGAGACTTTATGGCTACACCTTC. The rearrangement joins TRBV4-1 to TRBJ1-2; 7 positions agree with TRBD1. J was trimmed by 5 bases and V by 4 bases; bases with no gene match: 13. In germline, CDR1 is MGHRA, CDR2 YSYEKL. The CDR3 contains 16 residues.

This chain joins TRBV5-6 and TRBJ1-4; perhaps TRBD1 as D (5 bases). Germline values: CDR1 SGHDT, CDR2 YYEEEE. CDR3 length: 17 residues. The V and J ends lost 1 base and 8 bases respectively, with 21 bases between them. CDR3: CASSLLGLTGAEEKLFF. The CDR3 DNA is TGTGCCAGCAGCTTGTTAGGGTTGACCGGGGCGGAGGAAAAACTGTTTTTT.

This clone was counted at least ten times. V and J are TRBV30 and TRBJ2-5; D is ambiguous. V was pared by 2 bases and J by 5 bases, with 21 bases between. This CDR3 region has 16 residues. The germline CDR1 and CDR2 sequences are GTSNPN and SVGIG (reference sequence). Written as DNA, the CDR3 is TGTGCCTGGAGTAATCTGAGATTGGAGCAGGACGAGACCCAGTACTTC. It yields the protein CAWSNLRLEQDETQYF.

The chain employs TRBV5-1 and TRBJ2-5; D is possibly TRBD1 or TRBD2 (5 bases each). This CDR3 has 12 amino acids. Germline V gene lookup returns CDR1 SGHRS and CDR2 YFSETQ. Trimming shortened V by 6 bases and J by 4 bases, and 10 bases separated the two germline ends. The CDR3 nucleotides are TGCGCCAGCATGGGGACGGGAGAGACCCAGTACTTC. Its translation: CASMGTGETQYF.

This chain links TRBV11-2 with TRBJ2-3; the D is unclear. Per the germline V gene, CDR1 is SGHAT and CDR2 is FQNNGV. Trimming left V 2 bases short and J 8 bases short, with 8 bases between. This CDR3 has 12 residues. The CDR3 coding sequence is TGTGCCAGCAGCTTAATTCCGGGTACGCAGTATTTT. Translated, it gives CASSLIPGTQYF.

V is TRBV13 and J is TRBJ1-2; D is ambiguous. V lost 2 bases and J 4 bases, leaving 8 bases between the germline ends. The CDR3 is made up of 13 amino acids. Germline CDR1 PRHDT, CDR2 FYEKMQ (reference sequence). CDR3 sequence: CASSLTQSYGYTF. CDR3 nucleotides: TGTGCCAGCAGCTTAACGCAAAGCTATGGCTACACCTTC.

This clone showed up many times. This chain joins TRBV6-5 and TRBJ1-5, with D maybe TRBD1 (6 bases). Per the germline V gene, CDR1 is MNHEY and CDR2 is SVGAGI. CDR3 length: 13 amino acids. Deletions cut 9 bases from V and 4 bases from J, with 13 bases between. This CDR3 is CASSDRSNQPQHF. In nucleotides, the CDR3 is TGTGCCAGTTCAGACAGGAGTAATCAGCCCCAGCATTTT.

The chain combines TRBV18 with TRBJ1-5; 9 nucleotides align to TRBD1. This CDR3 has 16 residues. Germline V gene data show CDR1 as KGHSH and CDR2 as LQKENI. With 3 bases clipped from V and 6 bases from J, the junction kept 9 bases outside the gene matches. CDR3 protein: CASSPNGQGSGQPQHF. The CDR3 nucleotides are TGTGCCAGCTCACCTAATGGACAGGGGAGCGGTCAGCCCCAGCATTTT.

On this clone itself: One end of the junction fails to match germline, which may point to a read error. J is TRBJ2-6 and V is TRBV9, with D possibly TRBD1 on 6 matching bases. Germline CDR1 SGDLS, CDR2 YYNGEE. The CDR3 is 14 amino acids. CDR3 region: CASSPYLGGNVLTF. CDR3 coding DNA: TGTGCCAGCAGCCCATATTTAGGGGGCAACGTCCTGACTTTC.

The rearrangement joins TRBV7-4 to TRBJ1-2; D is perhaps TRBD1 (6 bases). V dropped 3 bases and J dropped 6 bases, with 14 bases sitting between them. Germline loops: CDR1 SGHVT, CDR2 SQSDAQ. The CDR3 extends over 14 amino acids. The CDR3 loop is CASSFGVGGHGYTF. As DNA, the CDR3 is TGTGCCAGCAGCTTCGGAGTGGGGGGGCATGGCTACACCTTC.

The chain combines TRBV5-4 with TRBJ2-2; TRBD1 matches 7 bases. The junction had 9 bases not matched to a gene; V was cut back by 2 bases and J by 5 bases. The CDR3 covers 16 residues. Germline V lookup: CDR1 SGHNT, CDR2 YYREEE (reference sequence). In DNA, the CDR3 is TGTGCCAGCAGCTTTGTTAGAGGACAGGAGACCGGGGAGCTGTTTTTT. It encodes CASSFVRGQETGELFF.

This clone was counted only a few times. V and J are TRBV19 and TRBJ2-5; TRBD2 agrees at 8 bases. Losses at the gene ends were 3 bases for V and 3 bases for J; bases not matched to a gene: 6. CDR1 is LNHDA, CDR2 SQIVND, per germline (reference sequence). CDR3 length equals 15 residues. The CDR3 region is CASSIITSGKETQYF. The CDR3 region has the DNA TGTGCCAGTAGTATTATTACTAGCGGAAAAGAGACCCAGTACTTC.

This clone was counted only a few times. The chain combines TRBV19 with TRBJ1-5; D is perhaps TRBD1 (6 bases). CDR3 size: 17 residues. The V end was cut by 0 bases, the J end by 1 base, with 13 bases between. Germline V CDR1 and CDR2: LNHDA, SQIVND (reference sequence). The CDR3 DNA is TGTGCCAGTAGTATAGATTCTGGTGGACAGAGCAATCAGCCCCAGCATTTT. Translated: CASSIDSGGQSNQPQHF.

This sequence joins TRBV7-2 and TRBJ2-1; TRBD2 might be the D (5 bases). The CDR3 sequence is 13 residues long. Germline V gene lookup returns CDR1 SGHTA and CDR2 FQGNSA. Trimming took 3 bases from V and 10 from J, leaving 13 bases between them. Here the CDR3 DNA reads TGTGCCAGCAGCTTCTACACGTCGGGGGAGCAGTTCTTC. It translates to CASSFYTSGEQFF.